This T cell receptor beta chain was observed in a study of spatial heterogeneity in lung cancer (dated by TCRdb to about 2019). Regarding the study in general: Beta-chain transcripts were consistently detected in greater numbers than alpha-chain transcripts, which likely reflected higher beta-chain transcript abundance. The study quantitatively compared TCR alpha and beta repertoires across multiple tumor regions, matched nontumor lung and blood in non-small cell lung cancer. TCR transcript counts in tumor regions correlated strongly with a T cell transcriptional module score from matched bulk RNA-seq. In the raw uncorrected reads, each unique combination of TCR and UMI appeared on average more than ten times. Both alpha and beta chains were TCR-sequenced in hundreds of tumor regions, under 70 matched nontumor lung samples and over 55 PBMC samples obtained at surgery. Nonsynonymous mutation counts, determined by whole-exome sequencing of tumor tissue, were related to TCR repertoire features.

The time point label, read with the paper, signifies: sample taken at primary tumor resection. Samples were obtained from 70 to 85 patients with early-stage, untreated non-small cell lung cancer from the lung TRACERx cohort. TCR sequencing used whole RNA extracted from tumor and nontumor lung tissue, or from cryopreserved PBMC samples, without cell sorting. Only patients with enough RNA available from two or more tumor regions were chosen for TCR sequencing. Tumor and adjacent nontumor lung specimens were reviewed by a lung pathologist before selection. Study-wide findings and limitations: A correlation was observed between the number of expanded intratumoral alpha and beta TCRs and the tumor nonsynonymous mutation count. TCR-seq was estimated to cover only approximately 7% of tumor T cells for alpha chains and around 12% for beta chains. Counts of ubiquitous and regional expanded TCRs were found to correlate with counts of ubiquitous and regional nonsynonymous mutations, respectively. Additional single-cell paired TCR alpha and beta sequencing was considered necessary to confirm, at a functional level, the hypothesis that regional TCRs recognize regional mutations.

This clonotype was observed a handful of times. There is no known antigen for this receptor. Compared with germline, one end of the junction differs, possibly owing to a read error. CDR1 MDHEN and CDR2 SYDVKM were looked up in the germline V gene. Including the terminal cysteine and phenylalanine, the CDR3 comprises 12 residues. Only the CDR3 DNA stays, 36 bases, in frame from base 1. Preparation of the library involved 5' RACE. TCRdb records NextSeq 500 as the sequencer. The TCR library protocol attached a unique molecular identifier to each TCR cDNA molecule to allow correction of PCR and sequencing errors. On the study's bioinformatics: TCR identification, UMI-based error correction and CDR3 extraction were all carried out with Decombinator tools. Expanded TCRs were defined as those above a frequency of 2 per 1,000, corresponding to the top 1% of the tumor frequency distribution. Expanded tumor TCRs statistically deemed absent (corrected P<0.05) from at least one tumor region were classed as regional, and all other expanded tumor TCRs were classed as ubiquitous. Renyi diversity was calculated using the R vegan package after each repertoire was subsampled 100 times to 5,000 TCRs. CDR3 similarity networks were built from amino acid triplet string-kernel similarity, connecting CDR3s with pairwise similarity above 0.82. TCRdb reprocessing: public reads trimmed at Q25 with fastp, clones called with MiXCR, in-frame beta chains kept. Merged by CDR3 protein, the rows form single entries marked with the most common genes and DNA. Here the V and J calls rest on TCRdb's processing, not on the authors' analysis. The sample contains a few thousand distinct CDR3 sequences, 8.4% of them found a single time. Of the sample, about 16% is held by the ten largest clones.

This clonotype originated in a female donor with early-stage non-small cell lung cancer. Recombination connected TRBV28 to TRBJ1-5, with 7 bases aligning to TRBD1. Sequencing was performed on lung tumor tissue, taken at surgery. This receptor carries the CDR3 CASSAQTGIISF. The DNA sequence is TGTGCCAGCAGTGCCCAGACAGGGATAATCAGTTTT.